The rows below give T cell receptor beta chains drawn from one sample of a study of PD-1 blockade in classical Hodgkin lymphoma. Generated by immunoSEQ multiplex PCR, the TCRdb table keeps only in-frame clones and is missing some. Of some 22,000 clones listed, around three quarters are singletons. The sequencing used peripheral blood mononuclear cells (PBMCs), collected before the fourth cycle of nivolumab. Every receptor here comes from a human donor with classical Hodgkin lymphoma. CDR3s include the opening cysteine and the closing phenylalanine or tryptophan. D genes are given only for firm matches. Clone size is given for some rows only: seen once, a few or many times, or a class if the clone is expanded.

v_call: TRBV5-1
j_call: TRBJ2-1
d_call: .
clone_size: .
cdr3_aa: CASSLGYAYSSYNEQFF
cdr3_nt: TGCGCCAGCAGCTTGGGATATGCCTATAGCTCCTACAATGAGCAGTTCTTC

v_call: TRBV5-1
j_call: TRBJ2-4
d_call: TRBD1
clone_size: .
cdr3_aa: CASSLVPGTAPAKNIQYF
cdr3_nt: TGCGCCAGCAGCTTGGTCCCCGGGACAGCCCCAGCCAAAAACATTCAGTACTTC

v_call: TRBV2
j_call: TRBJ2-7
d_call: .
clone_size: .
cdr3_aa: CASSYSGEQYF
cdr3_nt: TGTGCCAGCAGCTACTCGGGCGAGCAGTACTTC

v_call: TRBV7-8
j_call: TRBJ1-3
d_call: .
clone_size: .
cdr3_aa: CASSLGRWGDTIYF
cdr3_nt: TGTGCCAGCAGCTTAGGGAGGTGGGGGGACACCATATATTTT

v_call: TRBV11-2
j_call: TRBJ2-3
d_call: .
clone_size: .
cdr3_aa: CASSSDWTTQYF
cdr3_nt: TGTGCCAGCAGCTCTGATTGGACGACGCAGTATTTT

v_call: TRBV19
j_call: TRBJ2-1
d_call: TRBD2
clone_size: once
cdr3_aa: CASSSSGSSYNEQFF
cdr3_nt: TGTGCCAGTAGTAGTAGCGGGAGCTCCTACAATGAGCAGTTCTTC

v_call: TRBV27
j_call: TRBJ2-1
d_call: TRBD2
clone_size: .
cdr3_aa: CASSRAGVGNEQFF
cdr3_nt: TGTGCCAGCAGTCGGGCGGGAGTGGGTAATGAGCAGTTCTTC

v_call: TRBV18
j_call: TRBJ2-5
d_call: .
clone_size: .
cdr3_aa: CASSGQGQETQYF
cdr3_nt: TGTGCCAGCTCAGGCCAGGGTCAAGAGACCCAGTACTTC

v_call: TRBV6-1
j_call: TRBJ2-1
d_call: .
clone_size: .
cdr3_aa: CAGSEDGSNEQFF
cdr3_nt: TGTGCGGGTTCAGAAGATGGCTCAAATGAGCAGTTCTTC

v_call: TRBV7-2
j_call: TRBJ1-2
d_call: .
clone_size: once
cdr3_aa: CASSHAQTYGYTF
cdr3_nt: TGTGCCAGCAGCCACGCACAGACCTATGGCTACACCTTC